The 14 T cell receptor beta chains reported below all come from one sample, sequenced in a study of T cells after yellow fever vaccination. TCRdb re-called the 5' RACE reads through MiXCR, storing one row per CDR3 protein. The sample has about 430,000 distinct CDR3 sequences, around 19% seen once. This specimen consisted of PBMCs, obtained before the yellow fever booster vaccination. The receptors were sampled from a man between 18 and 29 years old who received the YFV17D yellow fever vaccine.

There are many counts of this clonotype. V gene TRBV11-1 combines with J gene TRBJ2-3, with 8 nucleotides matching TRBD1. V lost 2 bases to trimming and J lost 3 bases; unmatched junction nucleotides: 1. The CDR3 has 14 amino acids. Per the germline V gene, CDR1 is SGHAT and CDR2 is FQDESV (reference sequence). The CDR3 here is CASSLQGATDTQYF. The CDR3, as DNA: TGTGCCAGCAGCTTACAGGGGGCTACAGATACGCAGTATTTT. The entire variable domain, with the rest obtained from reference TRBV11-1 and TRBJ2-3, is as follows: EAEVAQSPRYKITEKSQAVAFWCDPISGHATLYWYRQILGQGPELLVQFQDESVVDDSQLPKDRFSAERLKGVDSTLKIQPAELGDSAMYLCASSLQGATDTQYFGPGTRLTVL.

The table lists this clonotype with many counts. The chain carries TRBV12-3 or TRBV12-4 and TRBJ1-2; unclear D gene. CDR3 size: 13 residues. The V gene lost 6 bases and the J gene lost 7 bases, with 15 bases spanning the gap. In DNA, the CDR3 is TGTGCCAGCAGCCCGGGCCTAACCGTTGGCTACACCTTC. It translates to CASSPGLTVGYTF.

This clonotype was picked up many times. The chain has TRBV4-1 and TRBJ1-6, with a possible D match to TRBD1 (6 bases). This CDR3 has 16 amino acids. The V gene lost 0 bases and the J gene lost 5 bases, with 11 bases spanning the gap. CDR1 and CDR2 (germline): MGHRA, YSYEKL. The CDR3 DNA is TGCGCCAGCAGCCAAGATCGGGGGGCTCATAATTCACCCCTCCACTTT. Protein: CASSQDRGAHNSPLHF.

This chain joins TRBV20-1 and TRBJ2-7; no definite D call. The CDR3 has 13 amino acids. Germline V gives CDR1 DFQATT, CDR2 SNEGSKA (reference sequence). The V and J ends lost 0 bases and 3 bases respectively, with 9 bases between them. The CDR3 reads CSARDRGDYEQYV. In nucleotides, the CDR3 is TGCAGTGCTAGAGATCGCGGAGACTACGAGCAGTACGTC.

The chain carries TRBV20-1 and TRBJ2-5; 10 bases are a match to TRBD1. Per the germline V gene, CDR1 is DFQATT and CDR2 is SNEGSKA (reference sequence). The J segment lost 5 bases and the V segment lost 4 bases, leaving 4 bases of the junction unmatched. The CDR3 runs 13 residues. The CDR3 region is CSATGTGVETQYF. The CDR3 DNA reads TGCAGTGCTACAGGGACAGGGGTGGAGACCCAGTACTTC.

This chain uses TRBV7-2 with TRBJ2-7; tentatively, D is TRBD2 (5 bases). Germline lookup yields CDR1 SGHTA and CDR2 FQGNSA. Deletions cut 1 base from V and 0 bases from J, with 19 bases between. The CDR3 covers 18 residues. CDR3 sequence: CASSLEILDRRSSYEQYV. CDR3 DNA: TGTGCCAGCAGCTTAGAAATCCTTGACCGGAGGAGCTCCTACGAGCAGTACGTC.

This clonotype has ten or more counts. The V and J genes are TRBV30 and TRBJ2-5; maybe TRBD1 (5 bases). The CDR3 length is 13 residues. The V and J ends lost 3 bases and 1 base respectively, with 9 bases between them. Germline loops: CDR1 GTSNPN, CDR2 SVGIG (reference sequence). The DNA for the CDR3 is TGTGCCTGGAGAGGGGCCTTCCAAGAGACCCAGTACTTC. Protein sequence: CAWRGAFQETQYF.

This clonotype was seen only a few times. The V call is TRBV10-2, the J call TRBJ2-3; D is uncertain. V lost 7 bases and J lost 0, with 11 bases in between. Per the germline V gene, CDR1 is WSHSY and CDR2 is SAAADI. The CDR3 totals 14 residues. Here the CDR3 reads CASKRGISTDTQYF. DNA of the CDR3: TGCGCCAGCAAACGTGGGATTAGCACAGATACGCAGTATTTT.

This clonotype was seen a few times. This rearrangement joins TRBV6-2 or TRBV6-3 to TRBJ2-1; unclear D gene. The V gene lost 2 bases and the J gene lost 6 bases, with 14 bases spanning the gap. The germline V gene has CDR1 MNHEY and CDR2 SVGEGT. CDR3 length: 15 amino acids. The CDR3 is CASSYPPPRINEQFF. In nucleotides, the CDR3 is TGTGCCAGCAGTTACCCGCCCCCCCGGATCAATGAGCAGTTCTTC.

There are a few counts of this clonotype. The chain couples TRBV5-4 to TRBJ2-7; the match to TRBD1 covers 8 bases. Germline CDR1 and CDR2: SGHNT and YYREEE (reference sequence). This CDR3 contains 13 residues. V was pared by 8 bases and J by 1 base, with 5 bases of the junction left unmatched. The CDR3 DNA reads TGTGCCAGTACCCGGGACAGGTCCTACGAGCAGTACGTC. Translating it yields CASTRDRSYEQYV.

This clonotype was counted many times. The chain has TRBV7-9 and TRBJ2-4; D is possibly TRBD2 (5 bases). This CDR3 spans 11 amino acids. Germline values: CDR1 SEHNR, CDR2 FQNEAQ (reference sequence). The V end lost 5 bases, the J end lost 7 bases, and 6 bases lay between the germline ends. The CDR3 sequence is CASSPGNIQYF. CDR3 nucleotide sequence: TGTGCCAGCAGCCCGGGGAACATTCAGTACTTC.

This chain links TRBV9 with TRBJ2-3; 10 bases are a match to TRBD2. Germline CDR1 reads SGDLS; CDR2 reads YYNGEE. After removal of 2 bases from V and 8 bases from J, the junction contained 8 bases not matched to a gene. This CDR3 spans 15 amino acids. The CDR3 bases are TGTGCCAGCAGCGTCTCAGCGGGGGGGACAATTACGCAGTATTTT. This codes for CASSVSAGGTITQYF.

The CDR3 loop is CASSRGELAGTSSTDTQYF. The CDR3 DNA reads as TGTGCCAGCAGCCGAGGGGAACTAGCGGGGACTTCTAGCACAGATACGCAGTATTTT. The V gene is TRBV4-2, the J gene TRBJ2-3; 10 nucleotides agree with TRBD2. The germline CDR1 and CDR2 sequences are LGHNA and YNFKEQ. The CDR3 extends over 19 amino acids. After removal of 4 bases from V and 0 bases from J, the junction contained 13 bases not matched to a gene.

This clonotype showed up just a few times. The V call is TRBV20-1, the J call TRBJ2-5; perhaps TRBD1 as D (6 bases). Deletions cut 6 bases from V and 5 bases from J, with 22 bases between. This CDR3 has 15 residues. CDR1 and CDR2 (germline): DFQATT, SNEGSKA (reference sequence). The CDR3 loop is CSAPHRDKARETQYF. The CDR3 bases are TGCAGTGCCCCCCACCGGGACAAGGCCAGGGAGACCCAGTACTTC.